Listed below are T cell receptor beta chains from one sample, sequenced in a study of tumor-infiltrating lymphocytes in localized non-small cell lung cancer. The protocol was immunoSEQ multiplex PCR, while the TCRdb copy is restricted to in-frame clones and leaves out a portion. The table shows roughly 16,000 clones, with approximately 69% occurring only once. Sequencing was performed on lung tumor tissue. The receptor source for this set is a human donor with non-small cell lung cancer. Each CDR3 is given with its conserved first and last residue. Each record gives: clone size, J gene, V gene, D gene, CDR3 DNA, CDR3 protein. A D gene is named only where the DNA matches it firmly. Part of the rows lack a size; the others show once, few, many or a class for expanded clones.

once,TRBJ1-1,TRBV18,TRBD1,TGTGCCAGCTCAAAGGGACAGATAATTGAAGCTTTCTTT,CASSKGQIIEAFF
NA,TRBJ2-5,TRBV9,TRBD2,TGTGCCAGCAACTTAGCGGGAGGCAGCGAGACCCAGTACTTC,CASNLAGGSETQYF
few,TRBJ2-7,TRBV7-2,TRBD2,TGTGCCAGCAGTAACTCGTTAACGGGGGGGTACGAGCAGTACTTC,CASSNSLTGGYEQYF
NA,TRBJ2-3,TRBV7-9,TRBD2,TGTGCCAGCAGCTTATTGCTAGCGGGCACAGATACGCAGTATTTT,CASSLLLAGTDTQYF
NA,TRBJ2-5,TRBV7-2,NA,TGTGCCAGCAGCGCGGGCGGGGAGACCCAGTACTTC,CASSAGGETQYF
NA,TRBJ2-2,TRBV7-8,NA,TGTGCCAGCAGTCACCAGGGGCCCGGGGAGCTGTTTTTT,CASSHQGPGELFF
few,TRBJ2-1,TRBV7-9,NA,TGTGCCAGCAGCTTAACAGTCCAGCGTAGTCTGTTCTTC,CASSLTVQRSLFF
NA,TRBJ2-1,TRBV29-1,NA,TGCAGCGCCGGATGGGAGGCCTACAATGAGCAGTTCTTC,CSAGWEAYNEQFF
NA,TRBJ2-1,TRBV30,TRBD2,TGTGCCTGGAGTTCACCGGGGGGGGGTTCAGCTGAGCAGTTCTTC,CAWSSPGGGSAEQFF
NA,TRBJ2-7,TRBV7-2,NA,TGTGCCAGCAGCTTAGACAGGAGTACCTACGAGCAGTACTTC,CASSLDRSTYEQYF
NA,TRBJ2-1,TRBV9,TRBD2,TGTGCCAGCAGCGTATCCATACTAGCGGGAGTTTACAATGAGCAGTTCTTC,CASSVSILAGVYNEQFF
NA,TRBJ2-2,TRBV5-4,TRBD1,TGTGCCAGCAGCGGGGAGACAGGGGGATATCGGGGGGAGCTGTTTTTT,CASSGETGGYRGELFF
few,TRBJ1-5,TRBV5-1,NA,TGCGCCAGCAGCTTATCGGGACACGGCAATCAGCCCCAGCATTTT,CASSLSGHGNQPQHF
NA,TRBJ1-2,TRBV6-5,TRBD1,TGTGCCAGCAGGCGGGGGACAGGGAACTATGGCTACACCTTC,CASRRGTGNYGYTF
NA,TRBJ2-2,TRBV2,NA,TGTGCCAGCAGTCAAAAATCCGGGGAGCTGTTTTTT,CASSQKSGELFF
NA,TRBJ2-7,TRBV11-3,NA,TGTGCCAGCAGCTCGCAGGGCGGCGAGCAGTACTTC,CASSSQGGEQYF
NA,TRBJ2-3,TRBV5-1,TRBD2,TGCGCCAGCAGCCTCCGGGGACTAGCGGGAGAGGATACGCAGTATTTT,CASSLRGLAGEDTQYF
NA,TRBJ2-5,TRBV11-2,TRBD1,TGTGCCAGCAGCTGGGACAGGGGTGAGACCCAGTACTTC,CASSWDRGETQYF
once,TRBJ2-1,TRBV14,NA,TGTGCCAGCAGCCACTTTTCACCGGGGGTTAGTTACAATGAGCAGTTCTTC,CASSHFSPGVSYNEQFF
few,TRBJ1-2,TRBV28,NA,TGTGCCAGCAGTCTTCCAGAATTCCCCAGCACCTTC,CASSLPEFPSTF
once,TRBJ2-2,TRBV9,TRBD2,TGTGCCAGCAGCGTCGGGACTAGCGGGGACACCGGGGAGCTGTTTTTT,CASSVGTSGDTGELFF
few,TRBJ2-1,TRBV7-9,TRBD2,TGTGCCAGCAGCTTAGCCGGGGGGGCTGAGCAGTTCTTC,CASSLAGGAEQFF
NA,TRBJ1-5,TRBV28,TRBD1,TGTGCCAGCAGGACTGACAGGGGCCTCAATCAGCCCCAGCATTTT,CASRTDRGLNQPQHF
NA,TRBJ1-4,TRBV2,NA,TGTGCCAGCAGGGTTAGGTGGGAACTGTTTTTT,CASRVRWELFF
NA,TRBJ2-7,TRBV5-1,NA,TGCGCCAGCAGTATTGGATCCGAGCAGTACTTC,CASSIGSEQYF
NA,TRBJ1-2,TRBV5-6,TRBD1,TGTGCCAGCAGCTTCGGGACAGCCCACTATGGCTACACCTTC,CASSFGTAHYGYTF
few,TRBJ2-7,TRBV10-3,NA,TGTGCCATCAGTGACACGGGGTCGAGCTACGAGCAGTACTTC,CAISDTGSSYEQYF
NA,TRBJ2-7,TRBV28,TRBD2,TGTGCCAGCCGGACTAGCGGGATCTACGAGCAGTACTTC,CASRTSGIYEQYF
few,TRBJ2-2,TRBV7-9,NA,TGTGCCAGCAGCTTAGAGGTGAAGCCGAACACCGGGGAGCTGTTTTTT,CASSLEVKPNTGELFF
NA,TRBJ2-7,TRBV7-9,TRBD1,TGTGCCAGCAGCTTAGATTGGGACAGGGGCTACGAGCAGTACTTC,CASSLDWDRGYEQYF
NA,TRBJ2-6,TRBV5-1,TRBD2,TGCGCCAGCAGCTTGAGGGTAGCGGGAGATTCTGGGGCCAACGTCCTGACTTTC,CASSLRVAGDSGANVLTF
NA,TRBJ1-1,TRBV5-1,NA,TGCGCCAGCATGGGGAACACTGAAGCTTTCTTT,CASMGNTEAFF
NA,TRBJ2-1,TRBV6-4,TRBD2,TGTGCCAGCAGTGAGACGTTTGATAGCGGGAATGAGCAGTTCTTC,CASSETFDSGNEQFF
few,TRBJ2-4,TRBV7-9,NA,TGTGCCAGCAGCCGAGGGAATTTTAACATTCAGTACTTC,CASSRGNFNIQYF
NA,TRBJ1-1,TRBV29-1,NA,TGCAGCGTTATAGTGCAACAGGGTAGGGGAGCTTTCTTT,CSVIVQQGRGAFF
medium-sized,TRBJ2-5,TRBV5-1,TRBD2,TGCGCCAGCAGCTTGGTAGGGACTAGCGGGAGGACTAAAGAGACCCAGTACTTC,CASSLVGTSGRTKETQYF